Shown below are 13 T cell receptor beta chains from a single sample sequenced in a study of control samples from healthy donors and cancer patients. The repertoire was sequenced with immunoSEQ multiplex PCR; TCRdb's copy has only in-frame clones and lacks some. This sample's table reports roughly 200,000 clones. The sequencing input was blood. The receptors come from a young woman in good health.

V and J are TRBV28 and TRBJ1-2; D is uncertain. Germline V lookup: CDR1 MDHEN, CDR2 SYDVKM. CDR3 length: 12 amino acids. V was shortened by 10 bases and J by 5 bases, with 14 bases between the two germline ends. In nucleotides, the CDR3 is TGTGCCACCACCCCCGGTAGTTATGGCTACACCTTC. It translates to CATTPGSYGYTF.

The V call is TRBV30, the J call TRBJ2-2; a weak D match, TRBD2 (6 bases). Germline lookup yields CDR1 GTSNPN and CDR2 SVGIG (reference sequence). Trimming removed 5 bases from V and 3 bases from J, with 13 bases in between. The CDR3 contains 14 residues. As DNA, the CDR3 is TGTGCCTGGCGGGGGTCAGGCTACACCGGGGAGCTGTTTTTT. Translating gives CAWRGSGYTGELFF.

The chain uses TRBV28 and TRBJ2-2; D is unresolved. CDR1 and CDR2 (germline): MDHEN, SYDVKM. V lost 3 bases to trimming and J lost 2 bases, with 22 bases between them. This CDR3 region has 19 residues. CDR3 bases: TGTGCCAGCAGTTTGCACTCGCCCGACCGAAACTTTAACACCGGGGAGCTGTTTTTT. Protein sequence: CASSLHSPDRNFNTGELFF.

The genes are TRBV12-3 or TRBV12-4 and TRBJ1-1; weak D call: TRBD1 (6 bases). The CDR3 totals 13 residues. V was shortened by 6 bases and J by 5 bases, with 13 bases between the two germline ends. CDR3 loop: CASRVQGGTEAFF. CDR3 nucleotide sequence: TGTGCCAGCAGAGTACAGGGTGGTACTGAAGCTTTCTTT.

The rearrangement uses TRBV12-3 or TRBV12-4 and TRBJ1-1, with no clear D. The CDR3 is 13 residues long. Trimming stripped 3 bases from V and 11 bases from J, with 16 bases between. CDR3 protein: CASSFTFSMIAFF. CDR3 DNA: TGTGCCAGCAGTTTTACGTTCTCAATGATTGCTTTCTTT.

V is TRBV7-9 and J is TRBJ1-1; no clear D gene. The CDR3 length is 14 residues. CDR1 SEHNR and CDR2 FQNEAQ come from the germline V gene (reference sequence). V lost 7 bases and J lost 1, with 13 bases in between. The CDR3, as DNA: TGTGCCAGCACTTTGGGCAGATGGAACACTGAAGCTTTCTTT. This translates into CASTLGRWNTEAFF.

The chain links TRBV15 to TRBJ1-1; 11 bases align to TRBD1. Germline CDR1 and CDR2: LNHNV and YYDKDF (reference sequence). CDR3 length: 14 amino acids. J lost 5 bases, V lost 7 bases, and 6 bases had no gene match. DNA of the CDR3: TGTGCCACCAATCGGGACAGGGGGAGGACTGAAGCTTTCTTT. Its translation: CATNRDRGRTEAFF.

V usage is TRBV9 and J usage is TRBJ1-6, with unresolved D. CDR3 length: 12 residues. Germline CDR1 is SGDLS and CDR2 is YYNGEE. The germline V and J ends were trimmed by 4 bases and 8 bases, with 7 bases remaining between them. As DNA, the CDR3 is TGTGCCAGCAGCCTCTGGGATTCACCCCTCCACTTT. It codes for CASSLWDSPLHF.

The chain joins TRBV20-1 to TRBJ2-3; 11 bases map to TRBD2. The germline V gene has CDR1 DFQATT and CDR2 SNEGSKA (reference sequence). J lost 0 bases, V lost 3 bases, and 8 bases had no gene match. The CDR3 has 17 residues. CDR3 protein: CSASPSGGWRSTDTQYF. Written as DNA, the CDR3 is TGCAGTGCTAGTCCTAGCGGGGGGTGGAGGAGCACAGATACGCAGTATTTT.

The chain uses TRBV6-1 and TRBJ1-3, with D possibly being TRBD1 (5 bases). The germline gives CDR1 MNHNS, CDR2 SASEGT. Trimming cost V 5 bases and J 0 bases, with 11 bases left between them. This CDR3 has 15 residues. The CDR3 protein is CASSWEGNSGNTIYF. The CDR3 DNA reads as TGTGCCAGCAGTTGGGAGGGGAACTCTGGAAACACCATATATTTT.

The gene calls are TRBV18 and TRBJ1-4, with a weak D call TRBD1 (6 bases). Trimming removed 3 bases at V and 5 bases at J, with 13 bases between. The CDR3 loop spans 15 amino acids. Germline CDR1 KGHSH, CDR2 LQKENI. CDR3 amino acids: CASSPQGQSNEKLFF. In nucleotides, the CDR3 is TGTGCCAGCTCACCGCAGGGGCAGTCGAATGAAAAACTGTTTTTT.

The chain couples TRBV7-6 to TRBJ1-5, with 10 bases that match TRBD1. The V segment lost 4 bases and the J segment 2 bases; nucleotides outside the gene matches: 2. Germline V gene sequence: CDR1 SGHVS, CDR2 FNYEAQ. The CDR3 covers 15 residues. This CDR3 is CASSSGTGGNQPQHF. DNA for the CDR3: TGTGCCAGCAGCTCCGGGACAGGGGGCAATCAGCCCCAGCATTTT.

The chain employs TRBV10-1 and TRBJ1-1, with 7 bases identical to TRBD1. The J segment lost 6 bases and the V segment lost 6 bases, leaving 10 bases of the junction unmatched. Germline V gene sequence: CDR1 WNHNN, CDR2 SYGVQD (reference sequence). CDR3 length: 14 residues. The CDR3 spells CASRVDRVGSEAFF. CDR3 coding DNA: TGCGCCAGCAGGGTTGACAGGGTCGGCTCTGAAGCTTTCTTT.